This TCR beta chain was sequenced during a study of molecular identifiers for immune sequencing clone quantification. The wider study: Replicate experiments took RNA from about 20,000 or 100,000 naive CD8 cells, divided it five ways and sequenced four.

The CDR3 is 16 residues long. Deletions cut 1 base from V and 2 bases from J, with 14 bases between. Germline V gene data show CDR1 as DFQATT and CDR2 as SNEGSKA (reference sequence). MiXCR, run by TCRdb on the PCR reads, gives a single entry per CDR3 protein. Of 400,000 to 600,000 distinct CDR3 sequences listed, about 26% are singletons. This clonotype was recorded many times. This TCR derives from a human donor in good health. Some libraries in this study had Jurkat cell RNA spiked in. The chain has TRBV20-1 and TRBJ2-2; D is possibly TRBD2 (5 bases). Sequenced material: naive CD8+ T cells from blood, with Jurkat cell RNA spiked in. The subset was: FACS-sorted CD8+CD4-CCR7+CD45RA+ naive T cells. DNA of the CDR3: TGCAGTGCTAGAGCCCTGGCTGGACTCAACACCGGGGAGCTGTTTTTT. Translation gives CSARALAGLNTGELFF.